What follows are 18 T cell receptor beta chains derived from one specimen sequenced in a study of beta chain features in type 1 diabetes. Findings and limits, study-wide: Type 1 diabetes patients showed a moderate but significant shortening of TCRB CDR3s in all four CD4+ subsets.

No cognate antigen is known for these TCRs. The isolated RNA, all of it, was reverse transcribed, so expressed TCRB transcripts were what got sequenced. Sequencing used immunoSEQ multiplex PCR; TCRdb keeps in-frame clones, though not all of them. The table includes hundreds of thousands of clones, over 12% detected once. The sequencing sample was made of naive CD4+ T cells from blood. Receptors originate from a man aged 18 to 30 with type 1 diabetes.

This clone was observed a handful of times. The chain recombines TRBV6-1 with TRBJ2-3; weak D call: TRBD2 (5 bases). V lost 5 bases and J 0 bases, leaving 9 bases between the germline ends. CDR3 size: 14 residues. Germline CDR1 is MNHNS and CDR2 is SASEGT. The DNA of the CDR3 is TGTGCCAGCAGTACCGGCGGGAGCACAGATACGCAGTATTTT. This gives the protein CASSTGGSTDTQYF.

The CDR3 sequence is CASTPQPASSYEQYF. DNA of the CDR3: TGTGCCAGCACACCCCAGCCAGCTTCTTCCTACGAGCAGTACTTC. This chain uses TRBV28 with TRBJ2-7; D call uncertain. The CDR3 is made up of 15 amino acids. CDR1 and CDR2 from the germline V gene are MDHEN and SYDVKM. Trimming took 7 bases from V and 1 from J, leaving 17 bases between them.

This chain connects TRBV4-2 to TRBJ1-6, with D perhaps matching TRBD1 (5 bases). With 4 bases removed from V and 4 bases from J, the gap between germline ends came to 17 bases. Germline loops: CDR1 LGHNA, CDR2 YNFKEQ. CDR3 length equals 17 residues. CDR3 amino acids: CASSRDRRQSYNSPLHF. In DNA form, the CDR3 reads TGTGCCAGCAGCCGGGACCGAAGACAGTCATATAATTCACCCCTCCACTTT.

The sample holds a few counts of this clone. The chain has TRBV29-1 and TRBJ1-1; D unresolved. This CDR3 comprises 12 residues. CDR1 is SQVTM, CDR2 ANQGSEA, per germline. V was pared by 3 bases and J by 1 base, with 6 bases between. The CDR3 coding sequence is TGCAGCGTTGAGATAAGGAACACTGAAGCTTTCTTT. Translation: CSVEIRNTEAFF. Full variable domain (remainder filled in from reference TRBV29-1 and TRBJ1-1): SAVISQKPSRDICQRGTSLTIQCQVDSQVTMMFWYRQQPGQSLTLIATANQGSEATYESGFVIDKFPISRPNLTFSTLTVSNMSPEDSSIYLCSVEIRNTEAFFGQGTRLTVV.

V is TRBV4-3 and J is TRBJ1-4, with D possibly being TRBD1 (5 bases). CDR1 is LGHNA and CDR2 is YSLEER in the germline V gene. V was trimmed by 0 bases and J by 5 bases, leaving 10 bases between them. This CDR3 spans 15 amino acids. The CDR3 nucleotides are TGCGCCAGCAGCCAAGAGACAGCGAAAAATGAAAAACTGTTTTTT. Amino acid sequence: CASSQETAKNEKLFF.

The rearrangement links TRBV27 to TRBJ2-1; TRBD2 aligns across 13 bases. This CDR3 has 19 residues. Germline lookup yields CDR1 MNHEY and CDR2 SMNVEV (reference sequence). Trimming at V came to 6 bases and at J to 8 bases, leaving 19 bases not matched to a gene. The CDR3 sequence is CASSLIGWGGTSGNDEQFF. The CDR3 DNA follows: TGTGCCAGCAGCCTTATAGGGTGGGGCGGGACTAGCGGGAACGATGAGCAGTTCTTC.

This rearrangement joins TRBV4-3 to TRBJ2-3, with 9 bases that match TRBD2. This CDR3 is built from 17 residues. Germline values: CDR1 LGHNA, CDR2 YSLEER. Trimming removed 4 bases from V and 3 bases from J; junction bases left unmatched: 11. The DNA for the CDR3 is TGCGCCAGCAGCCCGTCCCTCTCGCGGGGGGGGACAGATACGCAGTATTTT. Its translation: CASSPSLSRGGTDTQYF.

The sample holds a few counts of this clone. The chain is built from TRBV7-9 and TRBJ2-2; D is possibly TRBD1 (6 bases). The CDR3 runs 15 residues. The V and J ends lost 1 base and 4 bases respectively, with 10 bases between them. The germline gives CDR1 SEHNR, CDR2 FQNEAQ (reference sequence). CDR3 nucleotides: TGTGCCAGCAGCTTAGGAACAGGGACCACCGGGGAGCTGTTTTTT. Translating gives CASSLGTGTTGELFF.

The J gene is TRBJ2-1, the V gene TRBV7-9; D may correspond to TRBD1 or TRBD2 (5 bases each). The CDR3 consists of 16 residues. The germline V gene encodes CDR1 SEHNR and CDR2 FQNEAQ (reference sequence). V was pared by 5 bases and J by 6 bases, with 20 bases between. The CDR3 DNA follows: TGTGCCAGCAGCCAGGGATCAGCCGCGGGCAGCAATGAGCAGTTCTTC. Translated: CASSQGSAAGSNEQFF.

About this clone: The sample carries other DNA sequences with the same CDR3. The CDR3 bases are TGTGCCAGCAGCTTAGTTGGAGATACGCAGTATTTT. Protein product: CASSLVGDTQYF. The chain couples TRBV7-2 to TRBJ2-3; no clear D gene. The CDR3 is 12 amino acids. Germline V gene sequence: CDR1 SGHTA, CDR2 FQGNSA. Trimming removed 1 base at V and 5 bases at J, with 4 bases between.

The CDR3 sequence is CSVEEQSTDTQYF. As DNA, the CDR3 is TGCAGCGTTGAAGAGCAGAGCACAGATACGCAGTATTTT. This chain links TRBV29-1 with TRBJ2-3; D not certain. The germline V gene has CDR1 SQVTM and CDR2 ANQGSEA. V shed 0 bases and J shed 0 bases, with 4 bases lying between them. This CDR3 spans 13 amino acids.

Only a few counts were recorded for this clone. The chain joins TRBV7-2 to TRBJ2-7; 7 bases agree with TRBD2. Germline lookup yields CDR1 SGHTA and CDR2 FQGNSA. This CDR3 has 14 amino acids. V was pared by 3 bases and J by 2 bases, with 4 bases of the junction left unmatched. Here the CDR3 DNA reads TGTGCCAGCAGCTTCGTCGGGACTACCTACGAGCAGTACTTC. Encoded protein: CASSFVGTTYEQYF.

In this sample, this clone turned up a few times. The genes are TRBV2 and TRBJ2-5; TRBD1 agrees at 9 bases. CDR3 size: 14 residues. V lost 6 bases, J lost 5 bases, and 7 bases stayed unmatched. Germline values: CDR1 SNHLY, CDR2 FYNNEI. In nucleotides, the CDR3 is TGTGCCAGCAGGGAGGGACAGGGCTTGGAGACCCAGTACTTC. As protein: CASREGQGLETQYF.

In its sample, this clone was seen once. The J gene is TRBJ2-2, the V gene TRBV28; D is unresolved. The CDR3 is 13 residues long. The germline V and J ends were trimmed by 5 bases and 3 bases, with 7 bases remaining between them. CDR1 and CDR2 (germline): MDHEN, SYDVKM. The chain's CDR3 is CASSGEHTGELFF. The CDR3, as DNA: TGTGCCAGCAGTGGAGAGCACACCGGGGAGCTGTTTTTT.

The table lists this clone with a few counts. J is TRBJ2-5 and V is TRBV2; TRBD1 agrees at 8 bases. This CDR3 is 14 amino acids long. CDR1 SNHLY and CDR2 FYNNEI come from the germline V gene. With V trimmed by 6 bases and J by 2 bases, 5 bases remained unmatched. CDR3 protein: CASRDRGGQETQYF. The CDR3 nucleotides read TGTGCCAGCAGAGACAGGGGAGGACAAGAGACCCAGTACTTC.

The chain combines TRBV30 with TRBJ1-2; D remains unclear. The CDR3 is 16 residues long. Trimming took 1 base from V and 0 from J, leaving 15 bases between them. Germline values: CDR1 GTSNPN, CDR2 SVGIG (reference sequence). DNA of the CDR3: TGTGCCTGGAGTGGTCCCGGCCGGAATCCTAACTATGGCTACACCTTC. This translates into CAWSGPGRNPNYGYTF.

This clone showed up just a few times. The chain joins TRBV29-1 to TRBJ1-2; D is unclear. V dropped 4 bases and J dropped 6 bases, with 3 bases sitting between them. This CDR3 contains 9 residues. Germline V gene data show CDR1 as SQVTM and CDR2 as ANQGSEA. The CDR3, as DNA: TGCAGCGTTGTAAATGGCTACACCTTC. Translating gives CSVVNGYTF.

The genes are TRBV19 and TRBJ2-5, with D maybe TRBD1 (5 bases). Germline V lookup: CDR1 LNHDA, CDR2 SQIVND (reference sequence). The CDR3 has 13 residues. The ends were cut back, 5 bases at V and 3 bases at J, with 10 bases in the middle. The CDR3 spells CASSHDREETQYF. CDR3 nucleotide sequence: TGTGCCAGTAGTCATGACAGAGAAGAGACCCAGTACTTC.